These T cell receptor beta chains were read from a single sample in a study of OX40 agonist ivuxolimab in advanced cancers. TCRdb keeps only in-frame clones here, not all; method: immunoSEQ multiplex PCR. The sample lists around 60,000 clones, around 90% seen once, with 1.5% to 2% in the top ten. This specimen consisted of CD4+ or CD8+ T cells sorted from blood, obtained in a trial of the OX40 agonist ivuxolimab. The receptors stem from an adult with an advanced solid tumor such as melanoma, head and neck, liver or kidney cancer. CDR3s include the opening cysteine and the closing phenylalanine or tryptophan. The D gene is left open where the match is weak. Size is omitted from some rows. Given values are once, few, many or a class for expanded clones.

j_call d_call clone_size v_call cdr3_aa cdr3_nt
TRBJ2-2 TRBD2 once TRBV19 CASSRLAGNTGELFF TGTGCCAGTAGTAGGTTAGCGGGGAACACCGGGGAGCTGTTTTTT
TRBJ1-6 - - TRBV6-6 CASSYSRANSPLHF TGTGCCAGCAGTTACTCCCGAGCTAATTCACCCCTCCACTTT
TRBJ1-1 - - TRBV7-2 CASSLGGGGSMNTEAFF TGTGCCAGCAGCTTAGGAGGGGGGGGCAGCATGAACACTGAAGCTTTCTTT
TRBJ2-2 TRBD1 - TRBV9 CASSPRTGTNTGELFF TGTGCCAGCAGCCCTCGGACAGGGACAAACACCGGGGAGCTGTTTTTT
TRBJ1-2 - - TRBV28 CASSLGGYGYTF TGTGCCAGCAGCCTAGGGGGGTATGGCTACACCTTC
TRBJ1-5 TRBD1 - TRBV19 CASTDRASNQPQHF TGTGCCAGTACCGACAGGGCGAGCAATCAGCCCCAGCATTTT
TRBJ2-2 - - TRBV19 CASSPRQGGTGELFF TGTGCCAGTAGTCCCAGACAGGGAGGCACCGGGGAGCTGTTTTTT
TRBJ2-7 - - TRBV9 CASSVKDLPRGSEYF TGTGCCAGCAGCGTAAAGGACTTACCTCGGGGATCGGAGTACTTC
TRBJ2-7 TRBD1 - TRBV7-9 CASSDGTGPDYEQYF TGTGCCAGCAGCGATGGGACAGGGCCAGACTACGAGCAGTACTTC
TRBJ1-2 - few TRBV20-1 CSARSGDGYTF TGCAGTGCTAGGTCAGGGGATGGCTACACCTTC
TRBJ2-2 - - TRBV19 CASSIWQDANTGELFF TGTGCCAGTAGTATTTGGCAGGACGCGAACACCGGGGAGCTGTTTTTT
TRBJ2-3 - - TRBV6-1 CASQRAEAADTQYF TGTGCCAGTCAGAGGGCAGAAGCGGCAGATACGCAGTATTTT
TRBJ2-3 TRBD1 once TRBV9 CASSVIGQGATDTQYF TGTGCCAGCAGCGTAATTGGACAGGGGGCAACGGATACGCAGTATTTT
TRBJ2-3 - - TRBV7-2 CASSSSRPSTDTQYF TGTGCCAGCAGCTCTAGCCGTCCTAGCACAGATACGCAGTATTTT
TRBJ1-1 - - TRBV28 CASSRVNTEAFF TGTGCCAGCAGTAGGGTGAACACTGAAGCTTTCTTT
TRBJ1-1 TRBD1 - TRBV7-9 CASSSPGQGAGEAFF TGTGCCAGCAGCTCACCGGGACAGGGGGCCGGTGAAGCTTTCTTT
TRBJ1-1 TRBD1 - TRBV7-9 CASRSGQGNTEAFF TGTGCCAGCAGATCCGGACAGGGGAACACTGAAGCTTTCTTT
TRBJ2-5 - once TRBV30 CAWRRLLYQETQYF TGTGCCTGGAGGCGACTCTTGTACCAAGAGACCCAGTACTTC
TRBJ1-2 TRBD1 - TRBV2 CASSDPTGTGGYTF TGTGCCAGCAGTGACCCGACAGGGACTGGAGGCTACACCTTC
TRBJ1-5 TRBD1 - TRBV6-1 CASSEPGQGNQPQHF TGTGCCAGCAGTGAACCGGGACAGGGGAATCAGCCCCAGCATTTT
TRBJ1-6 - - TRBV30 CAWSRTENSPLHF TGTGCCTGGAGTCGGACAGAGAATTCACCCCTCCACTTT
TRBJ1-4 - - TRBV7-9 CASSLGVSNEKLFF TGTGCCAGCAGCTTGGGAGTCTCGAATGAAAAACTGTTTTTT
TRBJ2-2 - - TRBV11-2 CASSLASETGELFF TGTGCCAGCAGCTTAGCCTCGGAAACCGGGGAGCTGTTTTTT
TRBJ2-3 TRBD2 - TRBV19 CASSPLAGVSTDTQYF TGTGCCAGTAGCCCTTTAGCGGGAGTGAGCACAGATACGCAGTATTTT
TRBJ2-5 - - TRBV2 CASRLEVQETQYF TGTGCCAGCAGGCTGGAGGTCCAAGAGACCCAGTACTTC
TRBJ2-2 - - TRBV5-5 CASSFVVAGELFF TGTGCCAGCAGCTTCGTGGTCGCCGGGGAGCTGTTTTTT
TRBJ1-1 - - TRBV5-1 CASSFGENTEAFF TGCGCCAGCAGCTTCGGGGAGAACACTGAAGCTTTCTTT
TRBJ2-7 TRBD2 - TRBV30 CAWAPLGSGRLYEQYF TGTGCCTGGGCCCCCCTGGGGAGCGGGAGACTCTACGAGCAGTACTTC
TRBJ2-7 - - TRBV25-1 CASSEYRVPGLQAYEQYF TGTGCCAGCAGTGAATATAGGGTCCCGGGACTGCAAGCCTACGAGCAGTACTTC
TRBJ2-7 TRBD2 - TRBV28 CASRRGTSRYEQYF TGTGCCAGCAGACGCGGGACTAGCAGATACGAGCAGTACTTC
TRBJ2-1 TRBD1 - TRBV28 CASSSTGGAYNEQFF TGTGCCAGCAGTTCGACAGGGGGCGCGTATAATGAGCAGTTCTTC
TRBJ1-5 - - TRBV29-1 CSVTVPPGLDQPQHF TGCAGCGTTACGGTCCCCCCAGGGCTAGATCAGCCCCAGCATTTT